This T cell receptor (beta chain) was observed in a study of cytomegalovirus exposure and HLA in healthy donors. General study findings and limits: Earlier findings revealed that most TCR beta V segments proved productive either about 87% or about 30% of the time.

This CDR3 has 15 residues. The trim removed 6 bases at V and 3 bases at J, leaving 8 bases unmatched. Germline loops: CDR1 LNHDA, CDR2 SQIVND (reference sequence). The PCR contained 60 Vbeta and 13 Jbeta primers. Repertoires were generated with immunoSEQ multiplex PCR, while TCRdb's copy carries only in-frame clones and drops some. The sample consists of around 200,000 clones, about three quarters of them appearing once. Concerning this clone itself: The antigen is unknown.

Input material: PBMCs. The chain carries TRBV19 and TRBJ2-5; 9 nucleotides agree with TRBD2. The receptor was derived from a man in his forties or fifties in good health and CMV-seronegative. As DNA, the CDR3 is TGTGCCAGTAGATTCAGGGCTAGCGGGGAAGAGACCCAGTACTTC. Translation: CASRFRASGEETQYF.